A single T cell receptor beta chain is shown here with its context. Its antigen is unknown. This specimen comes from a study of long-term antiretroviral therapy in people with HIV. The assay used was immunoSEQ (version v3.0), run at survey level. Data came from immunoSEQ multiplex PCR; TCRdb stores just in-frame clones and leaves some out. Among 25,000 or so clones listed, roughly 82% were seen once. Overall study results and limits: Versus controls, repertoires in people with HIV had narrower CDR3 length ranges.

Specimens retained 1-10 million cryopreserved PBMC preceding DNA extraction. The CDR3 runs 13 residues. V was trimmed by 0 bases and J by 7 bases, leaving 7 bases between them. Germline V CDR1 and CDR2: LGHNA, YNFKEQ. This chain uses TRBV4-2 with TRBJ2-1; D unresolved. The specimen comprised unsorted PBMCs, sampled 0.8 years before starting antiretroviral therapy. This clonotype was sampled from a man aged 18 to 30 with HIV. The CDR3 here is CASSQDISNEQFF. CDR3 DNA: TGTGCCAGCAGCCAAGATATTAGTAATGAGCAGTTCTTC.